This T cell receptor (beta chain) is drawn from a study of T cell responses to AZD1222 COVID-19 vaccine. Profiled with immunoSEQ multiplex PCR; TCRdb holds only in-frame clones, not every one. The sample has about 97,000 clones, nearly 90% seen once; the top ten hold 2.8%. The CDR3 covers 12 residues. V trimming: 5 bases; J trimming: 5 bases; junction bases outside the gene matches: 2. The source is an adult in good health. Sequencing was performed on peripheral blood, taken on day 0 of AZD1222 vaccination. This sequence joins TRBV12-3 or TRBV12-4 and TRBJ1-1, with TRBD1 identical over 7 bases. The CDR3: CASSQGGTEAFF. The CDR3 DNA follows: TGTGCCAGCAGTCAGGGGGGGACTGAAGCTTTCTTT.